This entry lists 12 T cell receptor beta chains sequenced from one sample in a study of molecular identifiers for immune sequencing clone quantification. MiXCR, run by TCRdb on the PCR reads, gives a single entry per CDR3 protein. The profile shows 490,000 or so distinct CDR3 sequences, 20% to 25% of them singletons. The sample was naive CD8+ T cells from blood, with Jurkat cell RNA spiked in. Sample subset: FACS-sorted CD8+CD4-CCR7+CD45RA+ naive T cells. These receptors all come from a human donor in good health. Some libraries in this study had Jurkat cell RNA spiked in.

This clonotype was counted only a few times. A much larger clone sits a single nucleotide away, making a read error possible. The chain combines TRBV29-1 with TRBJ2-1; D is unclear. Trimming removed 4 bases from V and 4 bases from J, with 11 bases in between. Germline lookup yields CDR1 SQVTM and CDR2 ANQGSEA. This CDR3 contains 13 residues. CDR3 loop: CSVARVGYNEQFF. CDR3 coding DNA: TGCAGCGTTGCGAGAGTGGGTTACAATGAGCAGTTCTTC.

This clonotype was recorded at least ten times. This chain uses TRBV29-1 with TRBJ1-1; D is possibly TRBD1 (5 bases). Per the germline V gene, CDR1 is SQVTM and CDR2 is ANQGSEA. This CDR3 comprises 11 residues. V shed 4 bases and J shed 6 bases, with 9 bases lying between them. CDR3 residues: CSVVWGSEAFF. For the CDR3, the DNA is TGCAGCGTTGTGTGGGGGTCTGAAGCTTTCTTT. The full variable domain, its missing parts supplied by reference TRBV29-1 and TRBJ1-1, is SAVISQKPSRDICQRGTSLTIQCQVDSQVTMMFWYRQQPGQSLTLIATANQGSEATYESGFVIDKFPISRPNLTFSTLTVSNMSPEDSSIYLCSVVWGSEAFFGQGTRLTVV.

Details on this clonotype: A much larger clone lies one base from this, so it may be a read error. The chain combines TRBV7-9 with TRBJ2-7; D may be TRBD2 (6 bases). Germline CDR1 is SEHNR and CDR2 is FQNEAQ (reference sequence). CDR3 length: 12 amino acids. CDR3 coding DNA: TGTGCCAGCAGCTCACTAGCACCCGAGCAGTGCTTC. It yields the protein CASSSLAPEQCF. Combining the CDR3 with reference TRBV7-9 and TRBJ2-7 gives the whole variable domain DTGVSQNPRHKITKRGQNVTFRCDPISEHNRLYWYRQTLGQGPEFLTYFQNEAQLEKSRLLSDRFSAERPKGSFSTLEIQRTEQGDSAMYLCASSSLAPEQCFGPGTRLTVT.

This clonotype has only one observation. A much larger clone is a single base away; this may be a read error. V usage is TRBV28 and J usage is TRBJ1-5, with D hard to call. Trimming removed 3 bases at V and 2 bases at J, with 5 bases between. This CDR3 region has 13 residues. CDR1 and CDR2 (germline): MDHEN, SYDVKM. CDR3 DNA: TGTGCCAGCAGTTTCCCTCGCAATCAGCCCCAGCATTTT. Amino acid sequence: CASSFPRNQPQHF.

As to this clonotype: This may be a read error, as it is one base from a much larger clone. The V call is TRBV29-1, the J call TRBJ2-5, with TRBD2 as a possible D gene (6 bases). This CDR3 region has 12 residues. Germline V gene data show CDR1 as SQVTM and CDR2 as ANQGSEA. The CDR3 spells CGVWVRGLTQYF. CDR3 sequence (DNA): TGCGGCGTTTGGGTCCGGGGACTGACCCAGTACTTC.

This clonotype has at least ten counts. The gene calls are TRBV24-1 and TRBJ2-3, with 8 bases identical to TRBD2. The trim removed 4 bases at V and 2 bases at J, leaving 10 bases unmatched. Germline CDR1 is KGHDR and CDR2 is SFDVKD. CDR3 size: 17 residues. The CDR3 region has the DNA TGTGCCACCAGTGACTACCTAGCGGGTCTCTCCACAGATACGCAGTATTTT. The encoded protein is CATSDYLAGLSTDTQYF.

This clonotype showed up many times. The rearrangement links TRBV28 to TRBJ2-5; 7 bases map to TRBD1. CDR1 and CDR2 from the germline V gene are MDHEN and SYDVKM. The CDR3 spans 15 residues. V dropped 4 bases and J dropped 5; count of bases not matched to a gene: 10. The DNA of the CDR3 is TGTGCCAGCAGTTCATACAGGGGAGTGGAGGAGACCCAGTACTTC. This sequence encodes CASSSYRGVEETQYF.

This clonotype appeared a few times. The chain has TRBV20-1 and TRBJ1-1; 8 nucleotides line up with TRBD1. The germline gives CDR1 DFQATT, CDR2 SNEGSKA (reference sequence). There are 15 residues in the CDR3. Germline trimming cut 6 bases from V and 7 bases from J; bases unmatched to any gene: 16. The CDR3 here is CSAGSGGPLNIEAFF. The CDR3 DNA reads TGCAGTGCCGGATCAGGGGGCCCCCTGAATATTGAAGCTTTCTTT.

For this clonotype: A much larger clone lies a single base off, so this may be a read error. The chain has TRBV29-1 and TRBJ2-7; the match to TRBD1 covers 9 bases. Germline CDR1 SQVTM, CDR2 ANQGSEA. The CDR3 runs 17 residues. V gave up 4 bases and J gave up 1 base; unmatched junction bases: 14. In DNA form, the CDR3 reads TGCAGCGTTGTTCTGGGTGATGGACAGGGGCTTTCCTACGAGCAGTACTTC. This translates into CSVVLGDGQGLSYEQYF.

The V and J genes are TRBV4-3 and TRBJ2-1; 11 bases are a match to TRBD2. This CDR3 region has 17 residues. Germline CDR1 reads LGHNA; CDR2 reads YSLEER. With 0 bases clipped from V and 8 bases from J, the junction kept 9 bases outside the gene matches. CDR3: CASSQEDSGRAWYEQFF. For the CDR3, the DNA is TGCGCCAGCAGCCAAGAAGATAGCGGGAGGGCCTGGTATGAGCAGTTCTTC.

A remark on this clonotype: Just one base apart from a much larger clone, this may be a read error. J is TRBJ1-1 and V is TRBV6-5; perhaps TRBD1 as D (5 bases). Germline CDR1 reads MNHEY; CDR2 reads SVGAGI. The CDR3 has 14 residues. The CDR3 DNA reads as TGTGCCGGCAGTTACCGACAGTTAAACACTGAAGCTTTCTTT. Its protein product is CAGSYRQLNTEAFF.

This chain joins TRBV11-2 and TRBJ2-7; no clear D gene. V was pared by 4 bases and J by 1 base, with 17 bases between. The CDR3 contains 16 residues. Germline-derived CDR1 and CDR2 are SGHAT and FQNNGV. DNA of the CDR3: TGTGCCAGCAGCTCCCCTGACTTGGATTTGTCCTACGAGCAGTACTTC. Translated, it gives CASSSPDLDLSYEQYF.